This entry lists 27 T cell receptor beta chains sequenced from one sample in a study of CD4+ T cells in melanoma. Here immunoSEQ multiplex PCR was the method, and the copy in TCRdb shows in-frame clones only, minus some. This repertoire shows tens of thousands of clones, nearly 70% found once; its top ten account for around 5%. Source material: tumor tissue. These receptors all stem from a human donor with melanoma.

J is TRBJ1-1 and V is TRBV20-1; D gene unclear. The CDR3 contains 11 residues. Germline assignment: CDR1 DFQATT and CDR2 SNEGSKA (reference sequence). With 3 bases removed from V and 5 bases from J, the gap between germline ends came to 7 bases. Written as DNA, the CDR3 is TGCAGTGCTAGTTTCGGAACTGAAGCTTTCTTT. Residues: CSASFGTEAFF.

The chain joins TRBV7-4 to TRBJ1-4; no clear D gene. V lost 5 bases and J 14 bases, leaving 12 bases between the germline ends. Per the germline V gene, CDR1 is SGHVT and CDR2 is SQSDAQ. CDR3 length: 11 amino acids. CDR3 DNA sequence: TGTGCCAGCAGCCTCGCGGGAAGGCTGTTTTTT. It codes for CASSLAGRLFF. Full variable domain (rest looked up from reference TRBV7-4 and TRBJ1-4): GAGVSQSPRYKVAKRGRDVALRCDSISGHVTLYWYRQTLGQGSEVLTYSQSDAQRDKSGRPSGRFSAERPERSVSTLKIQRTEQGDSAVYLCASSLAGRLFFGSGTQLSVL.

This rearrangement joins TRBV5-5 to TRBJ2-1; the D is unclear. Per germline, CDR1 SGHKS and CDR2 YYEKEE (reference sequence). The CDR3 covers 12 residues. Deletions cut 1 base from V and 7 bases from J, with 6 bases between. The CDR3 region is CASSLSGNEQFF. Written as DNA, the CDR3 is TGTGCCAGCAGCTTGTCCGGGAATGAGCAGTTCTTC. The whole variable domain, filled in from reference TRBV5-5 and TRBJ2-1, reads DAGVTQSPTHLIKTRGQQVTLRCSPISGHKSVSWYQQVLGQGPQFIFQYYEKEERGRGNFPDRFSARQFPNYSSELNVNALLLGDSALYLCASSLSGNEQFFGPGTRLTVL.

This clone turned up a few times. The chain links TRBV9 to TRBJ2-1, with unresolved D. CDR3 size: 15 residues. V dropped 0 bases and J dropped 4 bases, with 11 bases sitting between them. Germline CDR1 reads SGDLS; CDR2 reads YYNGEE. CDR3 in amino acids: CASSVGGTSYNEQFF. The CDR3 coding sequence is TGTGCCAGCAGCGTAGGGGGTACCTCGTACAATGAGCAGTTCTTC.

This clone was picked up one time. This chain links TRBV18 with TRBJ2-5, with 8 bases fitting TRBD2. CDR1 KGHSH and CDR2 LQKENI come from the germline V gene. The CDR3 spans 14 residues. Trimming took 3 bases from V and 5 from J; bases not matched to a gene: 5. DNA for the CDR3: TGTGCCAGCTCACCTGGGACTAGTGGGGAGACCCAGTACTTC. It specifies CASSPGTSGETQYF.

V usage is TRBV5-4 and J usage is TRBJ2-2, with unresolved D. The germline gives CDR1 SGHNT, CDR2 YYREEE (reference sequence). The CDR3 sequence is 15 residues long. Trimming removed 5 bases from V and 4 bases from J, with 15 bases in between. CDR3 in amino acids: CASRRHPEGTGELFF. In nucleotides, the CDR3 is TGTGCCAGCAGGCGACACCCCGAAGGCACCGGGGAGCTGTTTTTT.

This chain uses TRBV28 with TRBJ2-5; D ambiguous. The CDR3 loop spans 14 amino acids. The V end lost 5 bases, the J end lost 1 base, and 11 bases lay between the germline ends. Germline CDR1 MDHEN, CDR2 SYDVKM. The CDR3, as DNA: TGTGCCAGCAGTGGGAACTATGGCCAAGAGACCCAGTACTTC. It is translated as CASSGNYGQETQYF.

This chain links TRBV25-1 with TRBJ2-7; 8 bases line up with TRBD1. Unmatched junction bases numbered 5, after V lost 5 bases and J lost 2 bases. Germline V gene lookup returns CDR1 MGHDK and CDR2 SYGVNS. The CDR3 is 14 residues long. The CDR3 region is CASSLGTGAYEQYF. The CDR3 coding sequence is TGTGCCAGCAGTCTAGGGACAGGAGCCTACGAGCAGTACTTC.

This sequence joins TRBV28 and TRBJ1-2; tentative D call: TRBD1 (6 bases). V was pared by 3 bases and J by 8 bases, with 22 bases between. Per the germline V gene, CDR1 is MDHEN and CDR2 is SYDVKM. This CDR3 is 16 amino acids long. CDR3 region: CASSFFASSQGQGYTF. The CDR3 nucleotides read TGTGCCAGCAGTTTTTTCGCGTCGTCACAGGGTCAAGGCTACACCTTC.

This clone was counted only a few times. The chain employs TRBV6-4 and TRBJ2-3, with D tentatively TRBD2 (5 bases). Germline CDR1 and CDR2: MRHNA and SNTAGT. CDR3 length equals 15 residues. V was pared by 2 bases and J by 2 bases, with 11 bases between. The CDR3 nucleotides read TGTGCCAGCAGTGACGTTCCGGGGAACACAGATACGCAGTATTTT. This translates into CASSDVPGNTDTQYF.

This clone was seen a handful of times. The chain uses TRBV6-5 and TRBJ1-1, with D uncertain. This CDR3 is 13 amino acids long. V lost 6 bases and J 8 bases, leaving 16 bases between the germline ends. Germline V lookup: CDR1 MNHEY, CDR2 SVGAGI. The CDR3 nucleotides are TGTGCCAGCAGCCACCATGGAGTTGGGGAAGCTTTCTTT. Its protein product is CASSHHGVGEAFF.

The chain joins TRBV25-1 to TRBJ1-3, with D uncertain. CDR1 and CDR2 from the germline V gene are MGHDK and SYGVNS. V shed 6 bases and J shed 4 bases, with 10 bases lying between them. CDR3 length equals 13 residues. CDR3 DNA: TGTGCCAGCAGCCTGGCGGGGGGAAACACCATATATTTT. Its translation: CASSLAGGNTIYF.

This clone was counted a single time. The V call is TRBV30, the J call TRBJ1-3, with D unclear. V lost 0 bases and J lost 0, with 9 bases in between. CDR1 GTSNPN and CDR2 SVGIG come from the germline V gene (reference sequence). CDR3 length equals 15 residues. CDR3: CAWSVLGNSGNTIYF. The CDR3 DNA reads TGTGCCTGGAGTGTACTCGGAAACTCTGGAAACACCATATATTTT.

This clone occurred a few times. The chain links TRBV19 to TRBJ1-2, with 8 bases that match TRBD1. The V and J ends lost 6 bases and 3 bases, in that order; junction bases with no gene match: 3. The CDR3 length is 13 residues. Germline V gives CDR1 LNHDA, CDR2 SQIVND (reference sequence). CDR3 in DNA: TGTGCCAGTAGCCTGGACAGGGACTATGGCTACACCTTC. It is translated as CASSLDRDYGYTF.

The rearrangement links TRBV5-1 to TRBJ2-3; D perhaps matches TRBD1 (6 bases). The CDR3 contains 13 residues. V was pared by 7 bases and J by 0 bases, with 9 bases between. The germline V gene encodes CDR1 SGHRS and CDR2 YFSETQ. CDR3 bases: TGCGCCAGCGGAACAGGGAGCACAGATACGCAGTATTTT. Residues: CASGTGSTDTQYF.

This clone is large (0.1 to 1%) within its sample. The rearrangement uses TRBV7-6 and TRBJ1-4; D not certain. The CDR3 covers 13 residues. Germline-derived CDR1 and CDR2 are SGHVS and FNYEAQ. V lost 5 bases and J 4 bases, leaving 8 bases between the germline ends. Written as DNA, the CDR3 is TGTGCCAGCAGCACGGGGTTTAATGAAAAACTGTTTTTT. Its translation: CASSTGFNEKLFF.

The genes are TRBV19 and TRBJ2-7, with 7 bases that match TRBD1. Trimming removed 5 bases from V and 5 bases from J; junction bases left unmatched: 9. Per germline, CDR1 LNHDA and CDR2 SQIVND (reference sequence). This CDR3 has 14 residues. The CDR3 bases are TGTGCCAGTAGTTGGACAGGCGGCTTGAACGAGCAGTACTTC. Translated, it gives CASSWTGGLNEQYF.

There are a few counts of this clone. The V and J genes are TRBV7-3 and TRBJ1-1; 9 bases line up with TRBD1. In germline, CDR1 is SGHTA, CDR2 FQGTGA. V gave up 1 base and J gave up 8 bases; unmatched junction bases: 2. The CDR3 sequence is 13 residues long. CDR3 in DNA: TGTGCCAGCAGCTTAATAGGGACAGGGGAAGCTTTCTTT. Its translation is CASSLIGTGEAFF. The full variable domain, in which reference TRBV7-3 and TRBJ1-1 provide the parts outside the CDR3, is GAGVSQTPSNKVTEKGKYVELRCDPISGHTALYWYRQSLGQGPEFLIYFQGTGAADDSGLPNDRFFAVRPEGSVSTLKIQRTERGDSAVYLCASSLIGTGEAFFGQGTRLTVV.

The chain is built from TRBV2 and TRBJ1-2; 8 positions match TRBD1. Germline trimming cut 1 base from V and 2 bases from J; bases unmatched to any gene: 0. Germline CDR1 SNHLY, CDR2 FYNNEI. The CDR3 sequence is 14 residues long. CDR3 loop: CASSEGTGNYGYTF. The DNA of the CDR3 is TGTGCCAGCAGTGAAGGGACAGGGAACTATGGCTACACCTTC.

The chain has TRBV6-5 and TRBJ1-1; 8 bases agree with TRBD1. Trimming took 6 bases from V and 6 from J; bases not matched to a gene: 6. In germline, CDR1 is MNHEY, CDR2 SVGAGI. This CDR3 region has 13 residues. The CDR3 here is CASSLQGAPEAFF. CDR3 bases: TGTGCCAGCAGCCTCCAGGGGGCCCCTGAAGCTTTCTTT.

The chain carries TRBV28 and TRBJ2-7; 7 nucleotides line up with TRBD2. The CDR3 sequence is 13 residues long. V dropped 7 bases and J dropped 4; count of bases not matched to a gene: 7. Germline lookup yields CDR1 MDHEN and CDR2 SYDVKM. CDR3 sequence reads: CASTKGEGYEQYF. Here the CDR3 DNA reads TGTGCCAGCACCAAAGGGGAGGGATACGAGCAGTACTTC. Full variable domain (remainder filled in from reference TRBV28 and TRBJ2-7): DVKVTQSSRYLVKRTGEKVFLECVQDMDHENMFWYRQDPGLGLRLIYFSYDVKMKEKGDIPEGYSVSREKKERFSLILESASTNQTSMYLCASTKGEGYEQYFGPGTRLTVT.

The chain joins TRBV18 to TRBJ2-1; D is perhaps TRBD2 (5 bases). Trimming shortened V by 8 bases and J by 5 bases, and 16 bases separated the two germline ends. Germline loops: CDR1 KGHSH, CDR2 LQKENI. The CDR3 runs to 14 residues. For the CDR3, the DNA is TGTGCCAGCCGTCGAGGAGGAACTCACAATGAGCAGTTCTTC. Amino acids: CASRRGGTHNEQFF.

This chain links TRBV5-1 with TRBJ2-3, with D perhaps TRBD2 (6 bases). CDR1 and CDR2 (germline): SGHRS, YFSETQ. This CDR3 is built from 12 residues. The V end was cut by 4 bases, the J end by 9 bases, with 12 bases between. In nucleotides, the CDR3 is TGCGCCAGCAGCGTGGAACGGGGGACGCAGTATTTT. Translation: CASSVERGTQYF.

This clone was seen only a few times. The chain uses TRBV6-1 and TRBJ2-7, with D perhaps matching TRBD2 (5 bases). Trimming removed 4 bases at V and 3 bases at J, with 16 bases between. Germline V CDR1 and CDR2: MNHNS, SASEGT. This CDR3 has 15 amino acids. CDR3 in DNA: TGTGCCAGCAGTGTGCTTAGCGCAGGCCACTACGAGCAGTACTTC. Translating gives CASSVLSAGHYEQYF.

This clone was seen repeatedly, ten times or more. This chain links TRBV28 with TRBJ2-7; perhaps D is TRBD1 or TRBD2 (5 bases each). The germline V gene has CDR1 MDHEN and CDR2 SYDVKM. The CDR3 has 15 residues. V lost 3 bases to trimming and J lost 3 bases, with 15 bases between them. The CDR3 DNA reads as TGTGCCAGCAGTTTGGTTGGAGTGGGGGACTACGAGCAGTACTTC. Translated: CASSLVGVGDYEQYF.

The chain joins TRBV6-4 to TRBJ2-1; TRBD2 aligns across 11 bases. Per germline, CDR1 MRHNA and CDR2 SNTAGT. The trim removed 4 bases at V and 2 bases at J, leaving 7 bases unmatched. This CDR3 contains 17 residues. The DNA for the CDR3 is TGTGCCAGCAGTGTTTCTAGCGGGGGGCTGGCCTACAATGAGCAGTTCTTC. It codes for CASSVSSGGLAYNEQFF.

CDR3 sequence reads: CASSLSGGNEQFF. In nucleotides, the CDR3 is TGTGCCAGCAGTTTATCGGGGGGCAATGAGCAGTTCTTC. V gene TRBV27 combines with J gene TRBJ2-1; TRBD2 might be the D (6 bases). Trimming pared 0 bases from V and 6 bases from J, leaving 6 bases between. CDR3 length: 13 amino acids. Germline values: CDR1 MNHEY, CDR2 SMNVEV (reference sequence).